The entry below gives a single T cell receptor (beta chain) sequence along with its context. As defined, naive CD8 cells were CD45RO-negative and positively selected for CCR7, with terminally differentiated effector memory CD45RA+ cells excluded. As processed by the authors: Filtering differed because ImmunoSEQ produced junction-only sequences that carried no quality scores. Here immunoSEQ multiplex PCR was the method, and the copy in TCRdb shows in-frame clones only, minus some. The V and J calls and the clone size are those of that table, but D and trimming were determined from the DNA. The sample lists approximately 840,000 clones; approximately 96% were seen once. Trimming took 4 bases from V and 8 from J; bases not matched to a gene: 5. This CDR3 has 14 amino acids. Germline loops: CDR1 SGHDN, CDR2 FVKESK. These data are taken from a study of shared clonotypes between healthy human individuals.

The TCR comes from a man aged 25 to 40 in good health. The chain joins TRBV14 to TRBJ1-4; 9 bases agree with TRBD1. What was sequenced was naive CD8+ T cells sorted from blood. The CDR3 DNA sequence: TGTGCCAGCAGCCCCGGGACAGGGAGAGAAAAACTGTTTTTT. This gives the protein CASSPGTGREKLFF.